Reported below is one TCR beta chain. Only in-frame clones appear in the TCRdb table, and some are missing; sequencing was by immunoSEQ multiplex PCR. The table records around 200,000 clones, approximately 60% of them present only once. The sample comes from a study of shared clonotypes between healthy human individuals. The CDR3 contains 14 residues. Looked up from germline, CDR1 is SGHDN and CDR2 is FVKESK. V was pared by 3 bases and J by 0 bases, with 9 bases between. The sequence was collected from a man aged 25 to 40 in good health. V and J are TRBV14 and TRBJ2-7; no definite D call. The sample comprised memory CD4+ T cells sorted from blood. The subset: CD45RA-negative fraction. The CDR3 is CASSHHRSSYEQYF. For the CDR3, the DNA is TGTGCCAGCAGCCACCACCGGAGCTCCTACGAGCAGTACTTC. Full variable domain (rest looked up from reference TRBV14 and TRBJ2-7): EAGVTQFPSHSVIEKGQTVTLRCDPISGHDNLYWYRRVMGKEIKFLLHFVKESKQDESGMPNNRFLAERTGGTYSTLKVQPAELEDSGVYFCASSHHRSSYEQYFGPGTRLTVT.